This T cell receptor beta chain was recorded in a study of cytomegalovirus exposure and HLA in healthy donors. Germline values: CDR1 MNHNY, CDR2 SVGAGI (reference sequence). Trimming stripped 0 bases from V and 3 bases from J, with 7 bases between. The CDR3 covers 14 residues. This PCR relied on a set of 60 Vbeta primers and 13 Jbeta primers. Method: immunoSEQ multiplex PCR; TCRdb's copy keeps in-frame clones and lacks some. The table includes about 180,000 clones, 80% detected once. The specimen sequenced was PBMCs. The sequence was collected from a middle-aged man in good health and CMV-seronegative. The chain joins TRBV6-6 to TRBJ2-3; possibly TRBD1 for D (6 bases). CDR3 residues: CASSYSDRTDTQYF. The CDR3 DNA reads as TGTGCCAGCAGTTACTCTGACAGGACAGATACGCAGTATTTT.